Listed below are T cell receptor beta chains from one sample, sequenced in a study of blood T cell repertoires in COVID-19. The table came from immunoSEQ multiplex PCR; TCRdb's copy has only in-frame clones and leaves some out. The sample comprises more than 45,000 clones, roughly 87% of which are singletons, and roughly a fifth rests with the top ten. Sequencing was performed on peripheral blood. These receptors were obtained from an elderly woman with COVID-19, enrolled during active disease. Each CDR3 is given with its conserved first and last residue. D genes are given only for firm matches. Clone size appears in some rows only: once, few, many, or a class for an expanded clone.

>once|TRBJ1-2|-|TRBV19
CASSTSPNYGYTF
TGTGCCAGTAGTACGTCCCCTAACTATGGCTACACCTTC
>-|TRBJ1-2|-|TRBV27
CASSLGIFYGYTF
TGTGCCAGCAGCCTCGGGATTTTTTATGGCTACACCTTC
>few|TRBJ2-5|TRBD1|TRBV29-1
CSAGQVEETQYF
TGCAGCGCCGGACAGGTGGAAGAGACCCAGTACTTC
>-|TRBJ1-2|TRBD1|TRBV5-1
CASSGGQLNYGYTF
TGCGCCAGCAGCGGGGGACAGTTAAACTATGGCTACACCTTC
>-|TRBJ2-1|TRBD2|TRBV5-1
CASSSTSGGSNNEQFF
TGCGCCAGCAGCTCCACTAGCGGGGGGTCAAACAATGAGCAGTTCTTC
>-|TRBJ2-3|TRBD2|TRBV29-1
CSSWTSGNTDTQYF
TGCAGCAGCTGGACTAGCGGGAACACAGATACGCAGTATTTT
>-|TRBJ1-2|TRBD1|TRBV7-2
CASSPGQANYGYTF
TGTGCCAGCAGCCCAGGACAGGCTAACTATGGCTACACCTTC
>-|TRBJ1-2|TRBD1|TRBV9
CASSVGTGGYGYTF
TGTGCCAGCAGCGTAGGGACAGGGGGCTATGGCTACACCTTC
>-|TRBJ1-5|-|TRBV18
CASSPDQGQPQHF
TGTGCCAGCTCACCAGATCAGGGCCAGCCCCAGCATTTT
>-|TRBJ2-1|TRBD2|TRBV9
CASSASSGLAHYNEQFF
TGTGCCAGCAGCGCGTCCTCGGGACTAGCACACTACAATGAGCAGTTCTTC
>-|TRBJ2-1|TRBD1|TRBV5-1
CASSLRDRGQGEQFF
TGCGCCAGCAGCCTCCGGGACAGGGGGCAGGGTGAGCAGTTCTTC
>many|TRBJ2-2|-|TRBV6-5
CASSYSSPGELFF
TGTGCCAGCAGTTACTCGAGTCCTGGGGAGCTGTTTTTT
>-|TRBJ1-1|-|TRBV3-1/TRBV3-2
CASSQTHTGTEAFF
TGTGCCAGCAGCCAAACACACACCGGGACTGAAGCTTTCTTT
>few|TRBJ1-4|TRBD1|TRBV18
CASSEQGAASGNEKLFF
TGTGCCAGCTCAGAACAGGGGGCGGCTTCGGGAAATGAAAAACTGTTTTTT
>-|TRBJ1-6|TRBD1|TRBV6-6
CATTGAIPLSPLHF
TGTGCCACCACAGGGGCTATACCCCTTTCACCCCTCCACTTT
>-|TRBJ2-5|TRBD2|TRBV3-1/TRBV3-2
CASRQRGGGAPETQYF
TGTGCCAGCAGACAACGGGGGGGAGGGGCGCCAGAGACCCAGTACTTC
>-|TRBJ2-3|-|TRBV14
CASSHRAVSTDTQYF
TGTGCCAGCAGCCATCGTGCGGTTAGCACAGATACGCAGTATTTT
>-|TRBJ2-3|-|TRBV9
CASSVAGGSVADTQYF
TGTGCCAGCAGCGTAGCTGGGGGGTCCGTAGCAGATACGCAGTATTTT
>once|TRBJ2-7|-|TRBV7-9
CASSSRLESSYEQYF
TGTGCCAGCAGCTCCAGGCTGGAAAGCTCCTACGAGCAGTACTTC
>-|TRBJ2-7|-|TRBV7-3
CASSLKGGGEQYF
TGTGCCAGCAGCTTAAAGGGAGGGGGCGAGCAGTACTTC
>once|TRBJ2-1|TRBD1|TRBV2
CASKAGGSNEQFF
TGTGCCAGCAAAGCAGGGGGAAGCAATGAGCAGTTCTTC
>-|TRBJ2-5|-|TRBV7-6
CASSLMTEETQYF
TGTGCCAGCAGCTTAATGACAGAAGAGACCCAGTACTTC
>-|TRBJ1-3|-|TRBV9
CASSVDQGGSGNTIYF
TGTGCCAGCAGCGTAGACCAGGGTGGATCTGGAAACACCATATATTTT
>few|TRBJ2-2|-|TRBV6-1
CASSEGGLGTGELFF
TGTGCCAGCAGTGAAGGGGGCTTGGGCACCGGGGAGCTGTTTTTT
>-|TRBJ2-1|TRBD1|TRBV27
CASSPYPGTGWDEQFF
TGTGCCAGCAGTCCGTACCCCGGGACAGGGTGGGATGAGCAGTTCTTC
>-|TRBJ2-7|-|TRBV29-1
CSVGGIGGAAYEQYF
TGCAGCGTTGGCGGGATAGGGGGGGCCGCCTACGAGCAGTACTTC
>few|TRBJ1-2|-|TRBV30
CAWSVWTEDGYTF
TGTGCCTGGAGTGTATGGACGGAGGATGGCTACACCTTC
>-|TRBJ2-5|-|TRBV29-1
CSHSADQETQYF
TGCAGCCACTCCGCGGACCAAGAGACCCAGTACTTC
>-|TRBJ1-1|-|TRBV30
CAWSVQGSNTEAFF
TGTGCCTGGAGTGTACAGGGTAGTAACACTGAAGCTTTCTTT
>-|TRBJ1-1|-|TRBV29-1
CSVAGQGNTEAFF
TGCAGCGTTGCAGGCCAGGGGAACACTGAAGCTTTCTTT
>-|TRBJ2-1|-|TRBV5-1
CASSLTGHPGDEQFF
TGCGCCAGCAGCTTAACGGGACACCCTGGGGATGAGCAGTTCTTC
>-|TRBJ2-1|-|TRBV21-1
CASSTRLKDSRNEQFF
TGTGCCAGCAGCACTCGACTTAAGGACAGTAGGAATGAGCAGTTCTTC
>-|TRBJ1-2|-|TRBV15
CATSSDRYGYTF
TGTGCCACCAGCAGCGACAGGTATGGCTACACCTTC
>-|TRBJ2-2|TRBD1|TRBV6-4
CASSEGTGGGTGELFF
TGTGCCAGCAGTGAAGGGACAGGGGGCGGCACCGGGGAGCTGTTTTTT
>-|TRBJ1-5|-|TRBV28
CASMTRGNQPQHF
TGTGCCAGCATGACCAGGGGCAATCAGCCCCAGCATTTT
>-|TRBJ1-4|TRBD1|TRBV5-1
CASSPEGQLNEKLFF
TGCGCCAGCAGCCCGGAGGGACAGCTCAATGAAAAACTGTTTTTT
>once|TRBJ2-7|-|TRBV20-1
CSASLGGGLSYEQYF
TGCAGTGCTAGTCTAGGCGGGGGCCTTTCCTACGAGCAGTACTTC
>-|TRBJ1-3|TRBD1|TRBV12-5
CASGLGQGAKPSGNTIYF
TGTGCTAGTGGGCTCGGACAGGGGGCGAAACCCTCTGGAAACACCATATATTTT
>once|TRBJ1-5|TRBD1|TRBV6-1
CASSAQGARSNQPQHF
TGTGCCAGCAGTGCTCAGGGGGCGCGGAGCAATCAGCCCCAGCATTTT